The sequence of this TCR beta chain was determined in a study of blood T cell repertoires in COVID-19. Study background: The United States, Italy and Spain provided the acute and convalescent COVID-19 samples. From T cells, B-cell-depleted T cells, or PBMCs came the material, which was cDNA or gDNA.

Authors' processing steps: Cell counts per sample came from amplifying reference gene primers. Profiled with immunoSEQ multiplex PCR; TCRdb holds only in-frame clones, not every one. Clonal size and the V and J genes are those of that table, whereas D and trimming came from the DNA. Of over 120,000 clones listed, approximately 86% were seen once; the top ten hold nearly 0.95%. The CDR3 extends over 14 amino acids. J gave up 7 bases and V 6 bases, and 4 bases lay outside the gene matches. Germline V gene sequence: CDR1 MNHEY, CDR2 SMNVEV (reference sequence). Source material: peripheral blood. This chain joins TRBV27 and TRBJ2-1, with 12 bases that match TRBD2. This TCR was recovered from a woman aged 50 to 65 with acute or convalescent COVID-19. The CDR3 sequence: CASRLAGGENEQFF. CDR3 nucleotide sequence: TGTGCCAGCAGGCTAGCGGGAGGGGAGAATGAGCAGTTCTTC.